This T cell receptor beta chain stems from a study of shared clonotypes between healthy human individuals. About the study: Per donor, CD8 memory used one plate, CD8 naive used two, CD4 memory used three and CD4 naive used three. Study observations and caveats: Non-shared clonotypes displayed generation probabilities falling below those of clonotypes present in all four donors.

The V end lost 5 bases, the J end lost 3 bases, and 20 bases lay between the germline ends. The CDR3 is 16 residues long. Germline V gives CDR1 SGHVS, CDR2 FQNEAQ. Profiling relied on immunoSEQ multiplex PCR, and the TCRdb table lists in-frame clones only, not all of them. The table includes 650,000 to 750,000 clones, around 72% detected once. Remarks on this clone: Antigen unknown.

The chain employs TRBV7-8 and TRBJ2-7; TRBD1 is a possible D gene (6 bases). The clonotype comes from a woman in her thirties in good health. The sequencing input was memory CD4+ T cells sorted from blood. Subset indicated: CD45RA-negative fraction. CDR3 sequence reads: CASSPLTGSVLYEQYF. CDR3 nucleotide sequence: TGTGCCAGCAGCCCCCTAACAGGGTCGGTACTCTACGAGCAGTACTTC.